This TCR beta chain was captured in a study of vaccination effects on CD4 cells after COVID-19. After expansion with viral peptide pools in the ViraFEST assay, antigen-specific CD4+ T cells were sequenced. Following culture for approximately 11 days, CD4+ T cells were isolated. This person caught SARS-CoV-2 sometime from March to December 2020, and PCR testing confirmed the infection. In regard to this clone: The antigen is not known.

Generated by immunoSEQ multiplex PCR, the TCRdb table keeps only in-frame clones and is missing some. The data show tens of thousands of clones, about two thirds seen once. V shed 0 bases and J 4 bases; nucleotides not matched to a gene: 6. The length of the CDR3 is 15 residues. Germline CDR1 is SGHRS and CDR2 is YFSETQ. The chain employs TRBV5-1 and TRBJ1-1, with 7 bases matching TRBD1. This specimen consisted of CD4+ T cells from PBMCs cultured with a peptide pool, obtained before COVID-19 vaccination. The source of this sequence is a human donor who had a prior SARS-CoV-2 infection. The CDR3, as DNA: TGCGCCAGCAGCTTGGAAGGGGGCGGTGGCACTGAAGCTTTCTTT. Protein product: CASSLEGGGGTEAFF.